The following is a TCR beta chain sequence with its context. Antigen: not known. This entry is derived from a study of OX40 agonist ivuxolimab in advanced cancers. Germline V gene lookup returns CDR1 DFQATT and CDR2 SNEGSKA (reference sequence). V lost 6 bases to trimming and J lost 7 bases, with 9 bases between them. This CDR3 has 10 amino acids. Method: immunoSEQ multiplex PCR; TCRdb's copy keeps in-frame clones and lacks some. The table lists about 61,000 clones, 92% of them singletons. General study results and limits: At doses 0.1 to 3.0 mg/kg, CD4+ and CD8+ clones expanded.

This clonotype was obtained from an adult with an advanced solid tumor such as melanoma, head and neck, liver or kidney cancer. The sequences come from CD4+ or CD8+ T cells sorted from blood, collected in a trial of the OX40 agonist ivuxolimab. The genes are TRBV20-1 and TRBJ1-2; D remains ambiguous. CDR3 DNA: TGCAGTGCCCGAACACCTGGCTACACCTTC. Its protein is CSARTPGYTF.